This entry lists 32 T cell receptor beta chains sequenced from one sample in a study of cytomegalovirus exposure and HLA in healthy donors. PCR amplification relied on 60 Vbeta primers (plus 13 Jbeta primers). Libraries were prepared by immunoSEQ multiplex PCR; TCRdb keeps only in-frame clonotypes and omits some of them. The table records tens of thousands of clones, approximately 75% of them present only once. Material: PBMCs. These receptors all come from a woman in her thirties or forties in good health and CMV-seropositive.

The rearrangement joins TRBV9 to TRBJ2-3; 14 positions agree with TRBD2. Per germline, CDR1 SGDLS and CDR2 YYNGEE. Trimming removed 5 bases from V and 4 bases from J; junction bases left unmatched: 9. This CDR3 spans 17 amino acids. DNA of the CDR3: TGTGCCAGCAGTCTAGGACTAGCGGGGGGTGGAGCAGATACGCAGTATTTT. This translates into CASSLGLAGGGADTQYF. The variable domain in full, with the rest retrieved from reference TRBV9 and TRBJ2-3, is DSGVTQTPKHLITATGQRVTLRCSPRSGDLSVYWYQQSLDQGLQFLIQYYNGEERAKGNILERFSAQQFPDLHSELNLSSLELGDSALYFCASSLGLAGGGADTQYFGPGTRLTVL.

The CDR3 coding sequence is TGTGCCAGCAGCTTAGGGACACTGAGGGAGACCCAGTACTTC. Amino acids: CASSLGTLRETQYF. J is TRBJ2-5 and V is TRBV7-9; D is perhaps TRBD1 (5 bases). This CDR3 has 14 residues. The ends were cut back, 1 base at V and 5 bases at J, with 11 bases in the middle. Germline V gene data show CDR1 as SEHNR and CDR2 as FQNEAQ (reference sequence).

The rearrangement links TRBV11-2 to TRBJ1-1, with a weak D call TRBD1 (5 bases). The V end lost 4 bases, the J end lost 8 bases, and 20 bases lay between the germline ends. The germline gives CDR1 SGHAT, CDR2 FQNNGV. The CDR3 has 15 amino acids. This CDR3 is CASSSSDQGIPEAFF. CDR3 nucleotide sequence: TGTGCCAGCAGCTCATCAGATCAGGGTATTCCCGAAGCTTTCTTT.

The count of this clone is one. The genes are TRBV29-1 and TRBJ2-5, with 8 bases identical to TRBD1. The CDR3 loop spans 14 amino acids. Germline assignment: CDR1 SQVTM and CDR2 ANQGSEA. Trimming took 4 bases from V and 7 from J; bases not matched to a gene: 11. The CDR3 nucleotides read TGCAGCGTTGTCCGAGACAGGGGTAGGGTGACCCAGTACTTC. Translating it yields CSVVRDRGRVTQYF.

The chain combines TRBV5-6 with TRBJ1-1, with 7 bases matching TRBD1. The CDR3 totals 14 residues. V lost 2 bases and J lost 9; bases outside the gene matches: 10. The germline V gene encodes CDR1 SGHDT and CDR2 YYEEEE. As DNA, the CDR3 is TGTGCCAGCAGCTTCCCACGGGGACAGCGTAAAGCTTTCTTT. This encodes CASSFPRGQRKAFF.

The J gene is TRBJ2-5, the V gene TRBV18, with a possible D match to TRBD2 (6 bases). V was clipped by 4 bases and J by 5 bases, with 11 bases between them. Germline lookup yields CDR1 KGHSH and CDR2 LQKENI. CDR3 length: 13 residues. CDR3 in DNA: TGTGCCAGCTCACGGGAGGCCCGGGAGACCCAGTACTTC. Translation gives CASSREARETQYF.

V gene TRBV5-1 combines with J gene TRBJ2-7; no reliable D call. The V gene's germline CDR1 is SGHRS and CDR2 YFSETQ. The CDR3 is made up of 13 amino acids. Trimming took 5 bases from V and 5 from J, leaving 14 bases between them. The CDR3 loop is CASRQLDENEQYF. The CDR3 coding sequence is TGCGCCAGCAGACAGTTAGACGAAAACGAGCAGTACTTC.

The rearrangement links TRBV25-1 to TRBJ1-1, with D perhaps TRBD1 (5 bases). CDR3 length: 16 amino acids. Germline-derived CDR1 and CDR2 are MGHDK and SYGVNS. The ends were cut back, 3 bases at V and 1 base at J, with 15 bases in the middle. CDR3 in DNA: TGTGCCAGCAGTGATCACCCCGGGACTTCGAACACTGAAGCTTTCTTT. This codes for CASSDHPGTSNTEAFF.

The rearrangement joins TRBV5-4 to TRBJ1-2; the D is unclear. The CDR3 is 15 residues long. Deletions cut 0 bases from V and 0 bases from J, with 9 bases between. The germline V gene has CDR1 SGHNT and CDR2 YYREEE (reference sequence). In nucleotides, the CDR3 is TGTGCCAGCAGCTTGGCGGGAATACCTAACTATGGCTACACCTTC. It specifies CASSLAGIPNYGYTF.

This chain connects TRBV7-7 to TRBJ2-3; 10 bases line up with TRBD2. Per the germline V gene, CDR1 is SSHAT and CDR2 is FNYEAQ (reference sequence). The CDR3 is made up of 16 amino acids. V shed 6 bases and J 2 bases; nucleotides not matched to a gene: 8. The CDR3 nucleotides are TGTGCCAGCAGGCCCTTAGCGGGGGGTATCACAGATACGCAGTATTTT. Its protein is CASRPLAGGITDTQYF.

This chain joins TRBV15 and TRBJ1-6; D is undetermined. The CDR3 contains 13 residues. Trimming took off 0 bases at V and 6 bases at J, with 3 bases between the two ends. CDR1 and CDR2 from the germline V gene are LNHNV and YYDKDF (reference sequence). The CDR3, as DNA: TGTGCCACCAGCAGAGACAGTAATTCACCCCTCCACTTT. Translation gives CATSRDSNSPLHF.

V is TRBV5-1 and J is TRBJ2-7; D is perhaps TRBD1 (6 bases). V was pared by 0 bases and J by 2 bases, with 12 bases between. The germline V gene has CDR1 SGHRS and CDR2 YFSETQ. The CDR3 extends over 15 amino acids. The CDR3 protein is CASSLVQGKAYEQYF. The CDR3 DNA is TGCGCCAGCAGCTTGGTGCAGGGGAAGGCCTACGAGCAGTACTTC.

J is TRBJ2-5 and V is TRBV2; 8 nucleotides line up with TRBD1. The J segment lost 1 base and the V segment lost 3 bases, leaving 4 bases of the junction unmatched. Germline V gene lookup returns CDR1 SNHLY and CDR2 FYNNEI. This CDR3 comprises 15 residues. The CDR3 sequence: CASSDAGGAQETQYF. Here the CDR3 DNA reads TGTGCCAGCAGTGATGCAGGGGGCGCCCAAGAGACCCAGTACTTC. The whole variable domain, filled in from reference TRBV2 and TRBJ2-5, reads EPEVTQTPSHQVTQMGQEVILRCVPISNHLYFYWYRQILGQKVEFLVSFYNNEISEKSEIFDDQFSVERPDGSNFTLKIRSTKLEDSAMYFCASSDAGGAQETQYFGPGTRLLVL.

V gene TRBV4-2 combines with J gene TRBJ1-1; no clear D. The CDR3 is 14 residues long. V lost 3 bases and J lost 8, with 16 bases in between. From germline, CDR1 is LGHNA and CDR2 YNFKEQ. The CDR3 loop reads CASSHSEGNIEAFF. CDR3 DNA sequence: TGTGCCAGCAGCCATTCCGAGGGTAATATCGAAGCTTTCTTT.

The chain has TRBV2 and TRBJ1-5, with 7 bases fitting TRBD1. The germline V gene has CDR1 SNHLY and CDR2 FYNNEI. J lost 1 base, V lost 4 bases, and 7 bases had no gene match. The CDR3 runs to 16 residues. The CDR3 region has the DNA TGTGCCAGCAGTGGGGCCAGGGGGGTAAGCAATCAGCCCCAGCATTTT. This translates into CASSGARGVSNQPQHF.

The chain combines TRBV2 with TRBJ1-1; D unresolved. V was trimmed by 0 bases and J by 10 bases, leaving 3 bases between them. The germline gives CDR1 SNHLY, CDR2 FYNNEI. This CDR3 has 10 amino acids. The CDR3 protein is CASSEALAFF. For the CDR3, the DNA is TGTGCCAGCAGTGAAGCCCTAGCTTTCTTT.

The CDR3 region is CAISPGTGGYNEQFF. CDR3 coding DNA: TGTGCCATCAGTCCCGGGACAGGGGGGTACAATGAGCAGTTCTTC. The V call is TRBV10-3, the J call TRBJ2-1; 11 positions agree with TRBD1. Germline assignment: CDR1 ENHRY and CDR2 SYGVKD. This CDR3 has 15 residues. Trimming at V came to 5 bases and at J to 4 bases, leaving 4 bases not matched to a gene.

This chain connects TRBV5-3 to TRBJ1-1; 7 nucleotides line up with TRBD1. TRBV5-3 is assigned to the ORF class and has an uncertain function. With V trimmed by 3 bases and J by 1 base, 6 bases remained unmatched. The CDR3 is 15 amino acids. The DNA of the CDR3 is TGTGCCAGAAGCTCGCGCGACAGGGCGAACACTGAAGCTTTCTTT. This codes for CARSSRDRANTEAFF.

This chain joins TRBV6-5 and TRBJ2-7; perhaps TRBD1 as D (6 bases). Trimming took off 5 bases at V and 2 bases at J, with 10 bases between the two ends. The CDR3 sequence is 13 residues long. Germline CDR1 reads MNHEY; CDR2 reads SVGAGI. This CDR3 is CASSLGQTYEQYF. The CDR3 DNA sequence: TGTGCCAGCAGTCTCGGACAGACCTACGAGCAGTACTTC.

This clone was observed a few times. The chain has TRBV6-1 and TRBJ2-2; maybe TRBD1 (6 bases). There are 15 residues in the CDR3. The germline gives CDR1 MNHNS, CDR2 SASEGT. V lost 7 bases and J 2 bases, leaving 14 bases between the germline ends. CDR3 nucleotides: TGTGCCAGCAACAGAGACAGGAGAAACACCGGGGAGCTGTTTTTT. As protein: CASNRDRRNTGELFF.

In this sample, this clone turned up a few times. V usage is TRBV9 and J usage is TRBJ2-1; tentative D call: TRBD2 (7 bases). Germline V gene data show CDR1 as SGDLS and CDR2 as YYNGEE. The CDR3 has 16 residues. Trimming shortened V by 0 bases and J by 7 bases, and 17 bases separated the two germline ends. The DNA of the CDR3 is TGTGCCAGCAGCGTAGACCGCGGGGGCTCCGTTAATGAGCAGTTCTTC. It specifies CASSVDRGGSVNEQFF.

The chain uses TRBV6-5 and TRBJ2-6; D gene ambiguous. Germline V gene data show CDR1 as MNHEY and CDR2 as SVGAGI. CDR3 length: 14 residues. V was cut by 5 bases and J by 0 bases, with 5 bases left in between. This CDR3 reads CASSDNSGANVLTF. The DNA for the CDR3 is TGTGCCAGCAGTGACAACTCTGGGGCCAACGTCCTGACTTTC.

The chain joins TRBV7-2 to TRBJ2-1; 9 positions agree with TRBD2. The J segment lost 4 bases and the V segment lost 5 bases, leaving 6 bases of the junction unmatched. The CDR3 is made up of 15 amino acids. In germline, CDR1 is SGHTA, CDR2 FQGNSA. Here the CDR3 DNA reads TGTGCCAGCAGCGCGGGGACTAGCAGTTACAATGAGCAGTTCTTC. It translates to CASSAGTSSYNEQFF.

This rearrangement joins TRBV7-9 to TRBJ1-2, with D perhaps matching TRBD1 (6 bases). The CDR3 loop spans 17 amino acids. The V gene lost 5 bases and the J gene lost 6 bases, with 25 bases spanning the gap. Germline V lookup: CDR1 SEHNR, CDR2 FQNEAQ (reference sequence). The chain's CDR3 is CASSPLGGRQVNDGYTF. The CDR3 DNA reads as TGTGCCAGCAGCCCGTTGGGGGGGCGTCAGGTAAACGATGGCTACACCTTC.

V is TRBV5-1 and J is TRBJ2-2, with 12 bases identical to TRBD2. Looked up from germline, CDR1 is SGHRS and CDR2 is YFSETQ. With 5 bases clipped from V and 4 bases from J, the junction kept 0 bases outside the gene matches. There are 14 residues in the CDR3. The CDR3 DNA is TGCGCCAGCAGGACTAGCGGGGGCACCGGGGAGCTGTTTTTT. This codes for CASRTSGGTGELFF. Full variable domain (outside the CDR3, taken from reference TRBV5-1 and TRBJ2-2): KAGVTQTPRYLIKTRGQQVTLSCSPISGHRSVSWYQQTPGQGLQFLFEYFSETQRNKGNFPGRFSGRQFSNSRSEMNVSTLELGDSALYLCASRTSGGTGELFFGEGSRLTVL.

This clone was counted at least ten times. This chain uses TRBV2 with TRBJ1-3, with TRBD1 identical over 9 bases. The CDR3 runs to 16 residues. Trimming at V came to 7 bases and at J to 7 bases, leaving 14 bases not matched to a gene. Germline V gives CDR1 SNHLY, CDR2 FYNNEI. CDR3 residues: CASNLGGQGRRNTIYF. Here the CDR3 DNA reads TGTGCCAGCAACCTAGGTGGACAGGGGAGGAGGAACACCATATATTTT.

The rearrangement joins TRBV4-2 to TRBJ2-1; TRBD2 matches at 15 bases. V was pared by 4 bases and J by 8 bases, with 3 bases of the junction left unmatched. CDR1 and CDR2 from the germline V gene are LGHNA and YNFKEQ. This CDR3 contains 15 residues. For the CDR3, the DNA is TGTGCCAGCAGCCCGTGGACTAGCGGGGGGGATGAGCAGTTCTTC. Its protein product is CASSPWTSGGDEQFF.

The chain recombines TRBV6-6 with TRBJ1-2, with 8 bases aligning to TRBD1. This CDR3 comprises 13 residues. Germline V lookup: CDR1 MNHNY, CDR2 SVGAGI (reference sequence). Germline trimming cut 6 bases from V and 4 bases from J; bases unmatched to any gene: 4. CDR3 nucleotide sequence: TGTGCCAGCAGCTTAACAGGGGGCTATGGCTACACCTTC. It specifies CASSLTGGYGYTF.

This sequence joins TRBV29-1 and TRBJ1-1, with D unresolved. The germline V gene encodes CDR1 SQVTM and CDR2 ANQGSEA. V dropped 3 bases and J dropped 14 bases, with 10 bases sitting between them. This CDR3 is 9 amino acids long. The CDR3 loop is CSVDPRGFF. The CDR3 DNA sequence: TGCAGCGTTGACCCTCGCGGATTCTTT.

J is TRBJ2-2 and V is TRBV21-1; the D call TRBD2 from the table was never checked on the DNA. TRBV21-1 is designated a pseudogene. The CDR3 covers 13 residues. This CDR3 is CASPVANTGELFF. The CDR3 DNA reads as TGTGCCAGCCCCGTCGCGAACACCGGGGAGCTGTTTTTT.

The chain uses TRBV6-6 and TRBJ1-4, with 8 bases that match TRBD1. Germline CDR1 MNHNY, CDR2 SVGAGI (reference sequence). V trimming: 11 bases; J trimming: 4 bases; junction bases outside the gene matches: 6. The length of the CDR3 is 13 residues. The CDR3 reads CAGRTGSNEKLFF. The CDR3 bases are TGTGCCGGAAGGACAGGGAGTAATGAAAAACTGTTTTTT.

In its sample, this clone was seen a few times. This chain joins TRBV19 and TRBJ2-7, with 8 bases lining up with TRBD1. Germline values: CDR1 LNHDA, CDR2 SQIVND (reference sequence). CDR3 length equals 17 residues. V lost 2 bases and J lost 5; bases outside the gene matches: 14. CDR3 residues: CASSIPTPTGVKHEQYF. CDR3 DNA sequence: TGTGCCAGTAGTATACCTACCCCGACAGGGGTGAAACACGAGCAGTACTTC.